Below are 14 T cell receptor beta chains sequenced from a single sample in a study of OX40 agonist ivuxolimab in advanced cancers. Repertoires were generated with immunoSEQ multiplex PCR, while TCRdb's copy carries only in-frame clones and drops some. The sample gives over 25,000 clones, approximately 88% of which show up once; 20% to 25% is in the top ten. This sample comprised CD4+ or CD8+ T cells sorted from blood, obtained in a trial of the OX40 agonist ivuxolimab. Receptors originate from an adult with an advanced solid tumor such as melanoma, head and neck, liver or kidney cancer.

The chain is built from TRBV7-9 and TRBJ2-3, with 8 bases identical to TRBD2. The CDR3 has 16 residues. Looked up from germline, CDR1 is SEHNR and CDR2 is FQNEAQ (reference sequence). V shed 1 base, J shed 3 bases, and the junction held 6 bases outside the gene matches. CDR3 loop: CASSLEAGDETDTQYF. CDR3 nucleotide sequence: TGTGCCAGCAGCTTAGAAGCGGGAGATGAAACAGATACGCAGTATTTT.

This clone was observed once. In DNA, the CDR3 is TGTGCCAGCAGCCCAGGAGCTAATACCTACGAGCAGTACTTC. This gives the protein CASSPGANTYEQYF. The chain is built from TRBV7-2 and TRBJ2-7; D unclear. This CDR3 spans 14 amino acids. Germline CDR1 SGHTA, CDR2 FQGNSA. Trimming removed 5 bases from V and 2 bases from J, with 13 bases in between.

In this sample, this clone is large (0.1 to 1%). The V gene is TRBV23-1, the J gene TRBJ1-6; 7 bases line up with TRBD1. TRBV23-1 is noted as an ORF with a role that remains uncertain. The CDR3 is 16 residues long. V shed 0 bases, J shed 5 bases, and the junction held 4 bases outside the gene matches. CDR3 coding DNA: TGCGCCAGCAGTCAATCGAAGGGGGCCCATAATTCACCCCTCCACTTT. Protein sequence: CASSQSKGAHNSPLHF.

The gene calls are TRBV7-6 and TRBJ1-6, with D possibly matching TRBD1 (5 bases). CDR3 length equals 13 residues. Germline loops: CDR1 SGHVS, CDR2 FNYEAQ. The V end was cut by 7 bases, the J end by 6 bases, with 10 bases between. The CDR3 spells CASNKGPNSPLHF. Here the CDR3 DNA reads TGTGCCAGCAACAAGGGGCCTAATTCACCCCTCCACTTT.

The genes are TRBV4-1 and TRBJ2-5; D remains unclear. Deletions cut 0 bases from V and 5 bases from J, with 7 bases between. This CDR3 contains 13 residues. From germline, CDR1 is MGHRA and CDR2 YSYEKL. DNA for the CDR3: TGCGCCAGCAGCCAAGATGGGCGGGAGACCCAGTACTTC. Translated, it gives CASSQDGRETQYF.

The chain links TRBV7-9 to TRBJ2-7, with 7 bases fitting TRBD2. The CDR3 contains 13 residues. Germline V gives CDR1 SEHNR, CDR2 FQNEAQ (reference sequence). V was clipped by 5 bases and J by 3 bases; unmatched bases: 4. In DNA form, the CDR3 reads TGTGCCAGCAGCATGGGACTATACTACGAGCAGTACTTC. Protein: CASSMGLYYEQYF. Full variable domain (remainder filled in from reference TRBV7-9 and TRBJ2-7): DTGVSQNPRHKITKRGQNVTFRCDPISEHNRLYWYRQTLGQGPEFLTYFQNEAQLEKSRLLSDRFSAERPKGSFSTLEIQRTEQGDSAMYLCASSMGLYYEQYFGPGTRLTVT.

The rearrangement uses TRBV2 and TRBJ1-5; possible D gene TRBD1, 5 bases. This CDR3 has 15 residues. Germline V gives CDR1 SNHLY, CDR2 FYNNEI. With 7 bases removed from V and 3 bases from J, the gap between germline ends came to 16 bases. CDR3 bases: TGTGCCAGCAATGGACATGGAGGGAACAATCAGCCCCAGCATTTT. It yields the protein CASNGHGGNNQPQHF.

This clone was detected once. The chain combines TRBV7-2 with TRBJ2-2; no definite D call. The CDR3 is made up of 16 amino acids. Germline CDR1 and CDR2: SGHTA and FQGNSA. Trimming took off 5 bases at V and 6 bases at J, with 19 bases between the two ends. The CDR3 here is CASSPLGRLVPGELFF. Written as DNA, the CDR3 is TGTGCCAGCAGCCCCTTGGGCAGGTTGGTTCCCGGGGAGCTGTTTTTT.

The J gene is TRBJ2-7, the V gene TRBV18, with a possible D match to TRBD2 (5 bases). Trimming cost V 5 bases and J 5 bases, with 13 bases left between them. The CDR3 consists of 13 residues. Per the germline V gene, CDR1 is KGHSH and CDR2 is LQKENI. CDR3: CASSFTGSDEQYF. The CDR3 nucleotides read TGTGCCAGCTCATTCACGGGGTCGGACGAGCAGTACTTC.

This clone was counted a few times. The chain has TRBV7-9 and TRBJ1-2; 9 bases match TRBD1. Germline V CDR1 and CDR2: SEHNR, FQNEAQ (reference sequence). This CDR3 comprises 14 residues. V was clipped by 3 bases and J by 7 bases; unmatched bases: 6. CDR3 sequence reads: CASSFGTGSTGYTF. The CDR3 DNA sequence: TGTGCCAGCAGCTTTGGGACAGGGTCGACTGGCTACACCTTC.

The chain carries TRBV6-6 and TRBJ1-3; the D gene is possibly TRBD1 (5 bases). CDR1 and CDR2 from the germline V gene are MNHNY and SVGAGI (reference sequence). The CDR3 contains 15 residues. V was trimmed by 2 bases and J by 7 bases, leaving 15 bases between them. DNA for the CDR3: TGTGCCAGCAGTTACCACCCGGGGCCCAGGAACACCATATATTTT. Protein sequence: CASSYHPGPRNTIYF.

This chain links TRBV27 with TRBJ2-2; 8 bases line up with TRBD2. The CDR3 covers 15 residues. Germline-derived CDR1 and CDR2 are MNHEY and SMNVEV (reference sequence). Trimming at V came to 4 bases and at J to 5 bases, leaving 6 bases not matched to a gene. The CDR3 is CASSSVSGITGELFF. CDR3 bases: TGTGCCAGCAGTTCGGTTAGCGGGATTACCGGGGAGCTGTTTTTT.

The J gene is TRBJ2-4, the V gene TRBV7-2; weak D call: TRBD2 (9 bases). Trimming left V 2 bases short and J 14 bases short, with 22 bases between. Germline CDR1 is SGHTA and CDR2 is FQGNSA. This CDR3 has 15 residues. The CDR3 sequence is CASSLPQGVGTSKYF. The CDR3 DNA follows: TGTGCCAGCAGCTTACCACAGGGGGTAGGGACTAGCAAGTACTTC.

Only one count was recorded for this clone. This chain connects TRBV5-4 to TRBJ2-1; unclear D gene. Trimming took 3 bases from V and 9 from J, leaving 10 bases between them. This CDR3 has 12 amino acids. Germline V gene lookup returns CDR1 SGHNT and CDR2 YYREEE (reference sequence). CDR3 sequence reads: CASSSSPGEQFF. In nucleotides, the CDR3 is TGTGCCAGCAGCTCCAGCCCCGGTGAGCAGTTCTTC.